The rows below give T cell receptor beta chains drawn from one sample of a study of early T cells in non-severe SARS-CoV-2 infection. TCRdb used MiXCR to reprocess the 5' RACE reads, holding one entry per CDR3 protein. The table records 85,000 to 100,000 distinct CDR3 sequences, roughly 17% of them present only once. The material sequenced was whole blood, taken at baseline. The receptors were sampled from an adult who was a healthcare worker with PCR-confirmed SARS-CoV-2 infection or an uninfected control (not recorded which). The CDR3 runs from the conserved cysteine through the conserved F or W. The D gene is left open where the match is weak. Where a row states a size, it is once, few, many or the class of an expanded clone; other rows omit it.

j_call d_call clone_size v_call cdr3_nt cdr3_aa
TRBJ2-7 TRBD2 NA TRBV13 TGTGCCAGCAGCCTACCGGGACTAGCTCACGAGCAGTACTTC CASSLPGLAHEQYF
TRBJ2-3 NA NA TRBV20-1 TGCAGTGCTAGGCCGGGTGCAGGCACAGATACGCAGTATTTT CSARPGAGTDTQYF
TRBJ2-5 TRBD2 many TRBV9 TGTGCCAGCAGCGTAGTTGCGGGAGGGCCAGATTTTAGGGAGACCCAGTACTTC CASSVVAGGPDFRETQYF
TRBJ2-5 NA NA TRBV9 TGTGCCAGCAGCGTAGTCTCTGGACAGCAAGAGACCCAGTACTTC CASSVVSGQQETQYF
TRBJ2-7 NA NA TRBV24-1 TGTGCCACCAGTGGCGGCAGCGTTCCCGAGCAGTACTTC CATSGGSVPEQYF
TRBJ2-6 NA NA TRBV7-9 TGTGCCAGCAGCCCCACTGGGGCCAACGTCCTGACTTTC CASSPTGANVLTF
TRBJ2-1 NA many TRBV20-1 TGCAGTGCTAGCAGGAATGAGCAGTTCTTC CSASRNEQFF
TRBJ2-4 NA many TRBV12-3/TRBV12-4 TGTGCCAGCAGTTTGCGACAGCCAGAAAACATTCAGTACTTC CASSLRQPENIQYF
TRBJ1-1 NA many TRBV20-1 TGCAGTGCGAACAGGGAGTCGAGGACTGAAGCTTTCTTT CSANRESRTEAFF
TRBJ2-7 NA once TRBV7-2 TGTGCCAGCAGCCCTAACTCGATGGGGGTTTACGAGCAGTACTTC CASSPNSMGVYEQYF
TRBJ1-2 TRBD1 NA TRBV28 TGTGCCAGCAGTACCAGACAGGGGAACTATGGCTACACCTTC CASSTRQGNYGYTF
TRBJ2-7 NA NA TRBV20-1 TGCAGTGCTAAATTTCCTCTTCTCTCCTACGAGCAGTACTTC CSAKFPLLSYEQYF
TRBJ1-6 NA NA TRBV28 TGTGCCAGCAGTTTTGCAGGCTTTAATTCACCCCTCCACTTT CASSFAGFNSPLHF
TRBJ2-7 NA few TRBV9 TGTGCCAGCAGCGTATTTCCGGGGTTGTCCTACGAGCAGTACTTC CASSVFPGLSYEQYF
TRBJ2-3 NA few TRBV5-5 TGTGCCAGCAGCTCGAGGGTGGATACGCAGTATTTT CASSSRVDTQYF
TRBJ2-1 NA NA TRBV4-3 TGCGCCAGCAGCCAAGATTATCAGACTAGGACTTCGGCGCAGTTCTTC CASSQDYQTRTSAQFF
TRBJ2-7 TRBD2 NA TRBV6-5 TGTGCCAGCAGTCACGACGGGAGGGCCGACGAGCAGTACTTC CASSHDGRADEQYF
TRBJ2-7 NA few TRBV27 TGTGCCAGCAGCCCGTCCCAAGCGGCGATCTCCTACGAGCAGTACTTC CASSPSQAAISYEQYF
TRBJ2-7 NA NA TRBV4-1 TGCGCCAGCAGCCAAGGTTCTGGGGGGATCTCCTACGAGCAGTACTTC CASSQGSGGISYEQYF
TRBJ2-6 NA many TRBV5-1 TGTGCCAGCAGTTTTTCAGGGTCTGGGGCCAACGTCCTGACTTTC CASSFSGSGANVLTF
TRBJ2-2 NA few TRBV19 TGTGCCAGTAGGGAGAACACCGGGGAGCTGTTTTTT CASRENTGELFF
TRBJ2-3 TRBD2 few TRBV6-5 TGTGCCAGCAGTCCGACTAGCGGGGCGCAGTATTTT CASSPTSGAQYF
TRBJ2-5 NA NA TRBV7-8 TGTGCCAGCAGCTTCCGGGTCCCAGAGACCCAGTACTTC CASSFRVPETQYF
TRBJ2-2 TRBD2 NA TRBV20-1 TGCAGTGCTAGTGCCAGCGGGAGAGTCACCGGGGAGCTGTTTTTT CSASASGRVTGELFF
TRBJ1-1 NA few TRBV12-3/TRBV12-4 TGTGCCAGCAGCTTCAGGGCTAACACTGAAGCTTTCTTT CASSFRANTEAFF
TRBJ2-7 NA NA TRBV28 TGTGCCAGCAGTTTAGGGGACATCTACAACTACGAGCAGTACTTC CASSLGDIYNYEQYF
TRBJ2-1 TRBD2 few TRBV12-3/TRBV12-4 TGTGCCAGCAGAAAGAGCGGGAGGGCCGATGAGCAGTTCTTC CASRKSGRADEQFF
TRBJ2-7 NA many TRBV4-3 TGCGCCAGCAGCCAAGAACCAGGTTATACCTACGAGCAGTACTTC CASSQEPGYTYEQYF
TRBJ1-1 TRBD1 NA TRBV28 TGTGCCAGCAGTCAGGGGGGATTGAAGAACACTGAAGCTTTCTTT CASSQGGLKNTEAFF
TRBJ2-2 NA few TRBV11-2 TGTGCCAGCAGCCTCGGATGGCGGTCTAAAACCGGGGAGCTGTTTTTT CASSLGWRSKTGELFF
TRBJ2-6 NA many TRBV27 TGTGCCAGCAGCCCTCCACAGGGCCGCTCTGGGGCCAACGTCCTGACTTTC CASSPPQGRSGANVLTF
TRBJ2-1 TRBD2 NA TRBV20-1 TGCAGTGCTAGTTTCCTTAGCGGGAGGGCCGGGTACAATGAGCAGTTCTTC CSASFLSGRAGYNEQFF
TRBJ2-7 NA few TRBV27 TGTGCCAGCAGTTCCGCAGCGGTCGGTTCCTACGAGCAGTACTTC CASSSAAVGSYEQYF
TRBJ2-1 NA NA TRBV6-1 TGTGCCAGCAGTGAAAGCGACACTGAGCAGTTCTTC CASSESDTEQFF
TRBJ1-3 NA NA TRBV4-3 TGCGCCAGCAGCCACCAGGGTTCTGGAAACACCATATATTTT CASSHQGSGNTIYF
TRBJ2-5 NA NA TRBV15 TGTGCCACCAGCAGCTTTGGTCAGACCCAGTACTTC CATSSFGQTQYF
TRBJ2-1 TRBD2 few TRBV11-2 TGTGCCAGCAACCCGCTAGCGGGAGTCGAGTTTGAGCAGTTCTTC CASNPLAGVEFEQFF
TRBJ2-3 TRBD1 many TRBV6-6 TGTGCCAGCGCAAAAAGACAGGGAATAGGTTTAGATACGCAGTATTTT CASAKRQGIGLDTQYF
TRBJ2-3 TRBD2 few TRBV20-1 TGCAGTGCTACCCACCCGCGGGAGGGCCAAGATACGCAGTATTTT CSATHPREGQDTQYF
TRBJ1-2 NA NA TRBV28 TGTGCCGGCGGATTTGGGCAGTCCCCCTATGGCTACACCTTC CAGGFGQSPYGYTF
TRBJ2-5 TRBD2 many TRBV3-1 TGTGCCAGCAGCCAAGTGGGTAGCGGGGCCCAAGAGACCCAGTACTTC CASSQVGSGAQETQYF
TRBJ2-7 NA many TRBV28 TGTGCCAGCAGTTTAGGTTTAGGGTACGAGCAGTACTTC CASSLGLGYEQYF
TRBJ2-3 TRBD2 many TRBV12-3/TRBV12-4 TGTGCCAGCAGTCAGCTGGACCTGGGGGGGGATACGCAGTATTTT CASSQLDLGGDTQYF
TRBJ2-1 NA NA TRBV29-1 TGCAGCGTTGGGGACCCCTCCAATGAGCAGTTCTTC CSVGDPSNEQFF
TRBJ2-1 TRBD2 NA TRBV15 TGTGCCACCAGCAGAGAGACTAGCGGGAGGGTGTTCTTC CATSRETSGRVFF
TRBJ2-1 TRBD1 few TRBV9 TGTGCCAGCACTAAGACAGGGGGGCAAGGCAATGAGCAGTTCTTC CASTKTGGQGNEQFF
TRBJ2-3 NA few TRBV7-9 TGTGCCAGCAGCTTAGCAGATTGGGGAGATACGCAGTATTTT CASSLADWGDTQYF
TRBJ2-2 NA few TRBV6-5 TGTGCCAGCAGTTACTCGACTAGACTCGGGGAGCTGTTTTTT CASSYSTRLGELFF
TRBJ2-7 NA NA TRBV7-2 TGTGCCAGCAGCCCCAAGACCGGGGCGCACGAGCAGTACTTC CASSPKTGAHEQYF
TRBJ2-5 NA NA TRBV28 TGTGCCAGCAGTGAGACAGAGACCCAGTACTTC CASSETETQYF
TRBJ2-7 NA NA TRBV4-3 TGCGCCAGCAGCCAAGATAGAGGGTCCTCCTACGAGCAGTACTTC CASSQDRGSSYEQYF